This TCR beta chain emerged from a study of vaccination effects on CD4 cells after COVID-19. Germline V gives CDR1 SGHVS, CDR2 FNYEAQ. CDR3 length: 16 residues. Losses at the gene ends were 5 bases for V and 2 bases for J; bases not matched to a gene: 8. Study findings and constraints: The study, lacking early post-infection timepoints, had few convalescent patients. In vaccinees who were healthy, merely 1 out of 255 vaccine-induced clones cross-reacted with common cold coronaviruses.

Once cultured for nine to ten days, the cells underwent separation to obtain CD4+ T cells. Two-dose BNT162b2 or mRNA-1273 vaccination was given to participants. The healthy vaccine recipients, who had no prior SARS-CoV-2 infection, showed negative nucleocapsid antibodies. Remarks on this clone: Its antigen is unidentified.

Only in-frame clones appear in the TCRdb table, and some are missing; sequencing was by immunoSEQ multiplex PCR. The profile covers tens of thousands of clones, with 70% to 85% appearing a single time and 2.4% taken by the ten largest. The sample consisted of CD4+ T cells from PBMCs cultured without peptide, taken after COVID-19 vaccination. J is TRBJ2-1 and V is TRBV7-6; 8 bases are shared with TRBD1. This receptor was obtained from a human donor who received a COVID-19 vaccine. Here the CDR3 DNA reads TGTGCCAGCAGCCCGGGACAGGCCCTGACCTACAATGAGCAGTTCTTC. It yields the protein CASSPGQALTYNEQFF.